The following is a T cell receptor beta chain sequence with its context. Measured with immunoSEQ multiplex PCR; TCRdb has only the in-frame clones, and not every one. The profile covers hundreds of thousands of clones, with 90% to 97% appearing a single time and less than 0.13% taken by the ten largest. Germline CDR1 is SGHDT and CDR2 is YYEEEE. The CDR3 is made up of 16 amino acids. V was pared by 0 bases and J by 3 bases, with 5 bases of the junction left unmatched. The source of the sample is a study of shared clonotypes between healthy human individuals. The naive CD8 fraction comprised CD45RO-negative cells positively selected for CCR7 and excluded terminally differentiated effector memory CD45RA+ cells.

Sequenced: naive CD8+ T cells sorted from blood. J is TRBJ1-5 and V is TRBV5-6; TRBD1 matches 8 bases. This clonotype originated in a woman aged 25-40 years in good health. The CDR3: CASSLGAGGFNQPQHF. The DNA for the CDR3 is TGTGCCAGCAGCTTGGGGGCAGGGGGCTTCAATCAGCCCCAGCATTTT.